The 32 T cell receptor beta chains below all came from one sample that was sequenced in a study of T cells after yellow fever vaccination. Each CDR3 protein gets one entry after TCRdb re-called the 5' RACE reads with MiXCR. This table holds some 340,000 distinct CDR3 sequences, over 8.5% found once. This sample comprised CD4+ T cells sorted from PBMCs, obtained 45 days after the yellow fever booster vaccination. These receptor sequences come from a man aged 18 to 29 who received the YFV17D yellow fever vaccine.

This clonotype has just a few counts. The V gene is TRBV3-1, the J gene TRBJ2-5; D possibly uses TRBD1 or TRBD2 (5 bases each). V was trimmed by 1 base and J by 7 bases, leaving 10 bases between them. Per the germline V gene, CDR1 is LGHDT and CDR2 is YNNKEL (reference sequence). The CDR3 consists of 13 residues. The CDR3 sequence is CASSQGGRATQYF. The CDR3 coding sequence is TGTGCCAGCAGCCAAGGGGGACGAGCGACCCAGTACTTC.

V usage is TRBV3-1 and J usage is TRBJ1-1, with D possibly matching TRBD1 (5 bases). The length of the CDR3 is 15 residues. Trimming left V 2 bases short and J 2 bases short, with 12 bases between. CDR1 LGHDT and CDR2 YNNKEL come from the germline V gene (reference sequence). The CDR3 sequence: CASSQYGAANTEAFF. As DNA, the CDR3 is TGTGCCAGCAGCCAATATGGGGCGGCCAACACTGAAGCTTTCTTT.

V and J are TRBV5-1 and TRBJ1-2; 7 bases are a match to TRBD1. Trimming at V came to 4 bases and at J to 6 bases, leaving 6 bases not matched to a gene. The CDR3 runs 13 residues. Germline lookup yields CDR1 SGHRS and CDR2 YFSETQ. The CDR3: CASSHGQENGYTF. The CDR3 coding sequence is TGCGCCAGCAGCCACGGACAGGAGAATGGCTACACCTTC.

This clonotype was counted many times. The rearrangement links TRBV20-1 to TRBJ1-2, with 7 bases lining up with TRBD1. V shed 2 bases, J shed 4 bases, and the junction held 7 bases outside the gene matches. CDR1 and CDR2 from the germline V gene are DFQATT and SNEGSKA (reference sequence). The CDR3 runs to 14 residues. CDR3 residues: CSARIRQGGYGYTF. CDR3 in DNA: TGCAGTGCTAGAATTAGACAGGGCGGCTATGGCTACACCTTC.

This clonotype was counted a few times. This sequence joins TRBV4-2 and TRBJ2-1, with D maybe TRBD2 (5 bases). CDR1 LGHNA and CDR2 YNFKEQ come from the germline V gene. The CDR3 is made up of 14 amino acids. V lost 2 bases to trimming and J lost 7 bases, with 12 bases between them. CDR3: CASSQRGLGNEQFF. In DNA form, the CDR3 reads TGTGCCAGCAGCCAACGTGGACTTGGGAATGAGCAGTTCTTC.

This clonotype occurred a few times. The chain combines TRBV5-1 with TRBJ2-5; D may be TRBD1 or TRBD2 (5 bases each). V dropped 0 bases and J dropped 2 bases, with 11 bases sitting between them. The CDR3 extends over 15 amino acids. The germline V gene has CDR1 SGHRS and CDR2 YFSETQ. The CDR3 coding sequence is TGCGCCAGCAGCTTGGCCGGGGCAGGACAAGAGACCCAGTACTTC. Protein: CASSLAGAGQETQYF.

This clonotype was picked up a small number of times. This chain links TRBV10-3 with TRBJ2-4; 7 nucleotides match TRBD2. CDR1 and CDR2 from the germline V gene are ENHRY and SYGVKD. Trimming cost V 6 bases and J 8 bases; bases outside gene matches: 10. The CDR3 spans 14 residues. CDR3 in amino acids: CAIRSKGGGDIQYF. The CDR3 DNA reads as TGTGCCATCAGGAGCAAGGGCGGGGGTGACATTCAGTACTTC.

This clonotype appeared a few times. The V call is TRBV6-1, the J call TRBJ2-1; no reliable D call. The CDR3 is 11 residues long. V was trimmed by 6 bases and J by 7 bases, leaving 7 bases between them. Germline assignment: CDR1 MNHNS and CDR2 SASEGT. The CDR3 loop is CASRTANEQFF. As DNA, the CDR3 is TGTGCCAGCAGAACGGCTAATGAGCAGTTCTTC.

The table lists this clonotype with many counts. The gene calls are TRBV5-1 and TRBJ2-5; no clear D gene. CDR1 is SGHRS and CDR2 is YFSETQ in the germline V gene. The CDR3 length is 13 residues. Trimming left V 1 base short and J 2 bases short, with 6 bases between. CDR3 in amino acids: CASSLNGQETQYF. For the CDR3, the DNA is TGCGCCAGCAGCTTGAACGGACAAGAGACCCAGTACTTC.

The sample holds a few counts of this clonotype. The rearrangement joins TRBV30 to TRBJ1-2; TRBD1 matches 8 bases. Trimming at V came to 0 bases and at J to 5 bases, leaving 5 bases not matched to a gene. The CDR3 extends over 14 amino acids. Germline lookup yields CDR1 GTSNPN and CDR2 SVGIG (reference sequence). CDR3 region: CAWSVQGARYGYTF. The CDR3 DNA follows: TGTGCCTGGAGTGTGCAGGGGGCGCGTTATGGCTACACCTTC.

The chain joins TRBV4-3 to TRBJ1-6; D is perhaps TRBD1 (6 bases). The CDR3 consists of 16 residues. Germline V CDR1 and CDR2: LGHNA, YSLEER. V shed 0 bases and J shed 6 bases, with 12 bases lying between them. The CDR3 DNA reads as TGCGCCAGCAGCCAAGATTCGGGGACAAGTAATTCACCCCTCCACTTT. It is translated as CASSQDSGTSNSPLHF.

This clonotype was counted between two and nine times. The V call is TRBV7-2, the J call TRBJ2-6; D is unresolved. V lost 5 bases and J lost 0, with 14 bases in between. The CDR3 is made up of 17 amino acids. From germline, CDR1 is SGHTA and CDR2 FQGNSA. The CDR3 is CASSPSSSSSGANVLTF. DNA of the CDR3: TGTGCCAGCAGCCCGTCCTCCTCCTCCTCTGGGGCCAACGTCCTGACTTTC.

This chain joins TRBV19 and TRBJ1-1; D possibly corresponds to TRBD1 (5 bases). This CDR3 has 14 amino acids. Trimming left V 6 bases short and J 0 bases short, with 11 bases between. The germline V gene encodes CDR1 LNHDA and CDR2 SQIVND (reference sequence). In DNA, the CDR3 is TGTGCCAGTAGGGCGGGACGGCTGAACACTGAAGCTTTCTTT. Translated, it gives CASRAGRLNTEAFF.

The chain is built from TRBV7-3 and TRBJ2-3; 8 bases match TRBD2. V shed 1 base, J shed 5 bases, and the junction held 8 bases outside the gene matches. Looked up from germline, CDR1 is SGHTA and CDR2 is FQGTGA. The CDR3 runs 16 residues. In DNA form, the CDR3 reads TGTGCCAGCAGCTTAATTTCCGGGGGGGGCTTAGATACGCAGTATTTT. Translating gives CASSLISGGGLDTQYF.

The sample holds a few counts of this clonotype. The V call is TRBV6-2 or TRBV6-3, the J call TRBJ2-7; D possibly matches TRBD1 or TRBD2 (5 bases each). Germline lookup yields CDR1 MNHEY and CDR2 SVGEGT. The CDR3 is 13 amino acids. Trimming removed 10 bases at V and 1 base at J, with 14 bases between. The CDR3, as DNA: TGTGCCAAGAACCGGGACGCATCCTACGAGCAGTACGTC. Translation: CAKNRDASYEQYV.

A few counts support this clonotype. The J gene is TRBJ1-5, the V gene TRBV7-2, with D maybe TRBD1 (6 bases). The CDR3 loop spans 15 amino acids. V was clipped by 5 bases and J by 0 bases, with 11 bases between them. Germline V lookup: CDR1 SGHTA, CDR2 FQGNSA. This chain's CDR3 is CASSPGQTSNQPQHF. The CDR3 bases are TGTGCCAGCAGCCCGGGACAAACTAGCAATCAGCCCCAGCATTTT.

The chain carries TRBV2 and TRBJ2-7; D is possibly TRBD1 (6 bases). Trimming removed 0 bases at V and 2 bases at J, with 8 bases between. Germline CDR1 SNHLY, CDR2 FYNNEI. This CDR3 has 14 residues. The CDR3 protein is CASSEAPGAYEQYV. CDR3 bases: TGTGCCAGCAGTGAAGCTCCAGGGGCCTACGAGCAGTACGTC.

This clonotype was counted a few times. The V gene is TRBV29-1, the J gene TRBJ1-2; possibly TRBD1 for D (5 bases). The CDR3 runs 14 residues. Trimming took off 0 bases at V and 8 bases at J, with 16 bases between the two ends. The V gene's germline CDR1 is SQVTM and CDR2 ANQGSEA. The CDR3 loop is CSVEDTMRDFGYTF. CDR3 nucleotide sequence: TGCAGCGTTGAAGATACAATGAGGGACTTCGGCTACACCTTC.

The V call is TRBV7-2, the J call TRBJ2-3; no clear D. The CDR3 consists of 14 residues. V lost 6 bases and J lost 2, with 12 bases in between. Per germline, CDR1 SGHTA and CDR2 FQGNSA. The CDR3 loop is CASRHPSHTDTQYF. DNA for the CDR3: TGTGCCAGCAGACACCCCTCACACACAGATACGCAGTATTTT.

CDR3 in amino acids: CASSYVRGAETQYF. The DNA for the CDR3 is TGTGCCAGCAGTTACGTTCGGGGAGCGGAGACCCAGTACTTC. The V call is TRBV6-5, the J call TRBJ2-5, with D perhaps matching TRBD2 (5 bases). V was cut by 2 bases and J by 5 bases, with 12 bases left in between. Germline V lookup: CDR1 MNHEY, CDR2 SVGAGI. The CDR3 covers 14 residues.

Remarks on this clonotype: One end of the junction is discordant with germline, which a read error may explain. V gene TRBV7-2 combines with J gene TRBJ2-2; 7 nucleotides align to TRBD1. The CDR3 covers 16 residues. Germline assignment: CDR1 SGHTA and CDR2 FQGNSA. CDR3 sequence (DNA): TGTTCCAGCAGCTTAGGTGGGACAGTGAACACCGGGGAGCTGTTTTTT. Amino acids: CSSSLGGTVNTGELFF.

The V call is TRBV4-3, the J call TRBJ2-3; D gene uncertain. The CDR3 is made up of 14 amino acids. Deletions cut 1 base from V and 4 bases from J, with 9 bases between. CDR1 LGHNA and CDR2 YSLEER come from the germline V gene. The CDR3 spells CASSQARVSDTQYF. For the CDR3, the DNA is TGCGCCAGCAGCCAAGCAAGGGTCTCAGATACGCAGTATTTT.

This clonotype was counted only a few times. This chain joins TRBV2 and TRBJ2-7; 7 bases are a match to TRBD2. Trimming cost V 7 bases and J 1 base; bases outside gene matches: 10. This CDR3 has 15 amino acids. The germline V gene has CDR1 SNHLY and CDR2 FYNNEI. CDR3 protein: CASKGLAAPSYEQYF. The CDR3 nucleotides read TGTGCCAGCAAGGGCCTAGCGGCTCCTTCCTACGAGCAGTACTTC. Using reference TRBV2 and TRBJ2-7 for the parts outside the CDR3, the full variable domain is EPEVTQTPSHQVTQMGQEVILRCVPISNHLYFYWYRQILGQKVEFLVSFYNNEISEKSEIFDDQFSVERPDGSNFTLKIRSTKLEDSAMYFCASKGLAAPSYEQYFGPGTRLTVT.

V is TRBV19 and J is TRBJ1-5; D unclear. V was shortened by 1 base and J by 3 bases, with 10 bases between the two germline ends. The CDR3 runs to 15 residues. Germline V gene data show CDR1 as LNHDA and CDR2 as SQIVND (reference sequence). For the CDR3, the DNA is TGTGCCAGTAGTATAGGGATAAGCTACAATCAGCCCCAGCATTTT. Protein: CASSIGISYNQPQHF. Full variable domain (remainder filled in from reference TRBV19 and TRBJ1-5): DGGITQSPKYLFRKEGQNVTLSCEQNLNHDAMYWYRQDPGQGLRLIYYSQIVNDFQKGDIAEGYSVSREKKESFPLTVTSAQKNPTAFYLCASSIGISYNQPQHFGDGTRLSIL.

This chain joins TRBV6-1 and TRBJ2-3, with a weak D call TRBD2 (5 bases). The length of the CDR3 is 13 residues. CDR1 and CDR2 from the germline V gene are MNHNS and SASEGT. Trimming removed 6 bases at V and 4 bases at J, with 11 bases between. This CDR3 reads CASSKTRADTQYF. In DNA form, the CDR3 reads TGTGCCAGCAGCAAAACTAGGGCAGATACGCAGTATTTT.

Many counts were recorded for this clonotype. The rearrangement joins TRBV5-1 to TRBJ1-1, with D uncertain. Between the trimmed V and J ends, which lost 6 bases and 3 bases, there was a span of 12 bases. Germline lookup yields CDR1 SGHRS and CDR2 YFSETQ. The CDR3 loop spans 13 amino acids. The DNA for the CDR3 is TGCGCCAGCACTAAAAATGGGGACACTGAAGCTTTCTTT. Protein: CASTKNGDTEAFF.

V is TRBV27 and J is TRBJ1-1; D unclear. CDR3 length: 14 amino acids. Germline CDR1 MNHEY, CDR2 SMNVEV (reference sequence). Trimming took off 6 bases at V and 4 bases at J, with 15 bases between the two ends. The CDR3 sequence: CASRIRAHGTEAFF. Here the CDR3 DNA reads TGTGCCAGCAGGATTCGGGCGCACGGCACTGAAGCTTTCTTT.

The sample holds a few counts of this clonotype. The chain couples TRBV10-2 to TRBJ2-3; D gene uncertain. Germline loops: CDR1 WSHSY, CDR2 SAAADI. The CDR3 loop spans 11 amino acids. The germline V and J ends were trimmed by 2 bases and 7 bases, with 4 bases remaining between them. CDR3 coding DNA: TGCGCCAGCAGTGAGGAGAATACGCAGTATTTT. Amino acid sequence: CASSEENTQYF.

Many counts were recorded for this clonotype. The chain combines TRBV29-1 with TRBJ2-3; D is unresolved. Trimming shortened V by 7 bases and J by 1 base, and 15 bases separated the two germline ends. The CDR3 covers 14 residues. Germline lookup yields CDR1 SQVTM and CDR2 ANQGSEA. Here the CDR3 DNA reads TGCAGCGGGGGTGGGCAGGAAGGCACAGATACGCAGTATTTT. Amino acids: CSGGGQEGTDTQYF.

This clonotype was seen at least ten times. The chain uses TRBV29-1 and TRBJ1-1; TRBD1 might be the D (5 bases). CDR3 size: 14 residues. Germline V gene data show CDR1 as SQVTM and CDR2 as ANQGSEA. Trimming left V 6 bases short and J 1 base short, with 15 bases between. CDR3: CSVLWDRSNTEAFF. In DNA form, the CDR3 reads TGCAGCGTCCTATGGGACCGATCGAACACTGAAGCTTTCTTT.

J is TRBJ1-5 and V is TRBV6-6; D may be TRBD1 (6 bases). Trimming removed 5 bases at V and 6 bases at J, with 14 bases between. Germline CDR1 reads MNHNY; CDR2 reads SVGAGI (reference sequence). This CDR3 has 14 amino acids. The CDR3 coding sequence is TGTGCCAGCAGTCAAACAGGGCTTGTTCAGCCCCAGCATTTT. Encoded protein: CASSQTGLVQPQHF.

In its sample, this clonotype was seen a few times. This chain joins TRBV18 and TRBJ2-3, with a tentative D call TRBD1 (7 bases). The CDR3 extends over 15 amino acids. CDR1 KGHSH and CDR2 LQKENI come from the germline V gene. V was cut by 5 bases and J by 8 bases, with 20 bases left in between. CDR3 protein: CASSYFTDRDSTQYF. CDR3 bases: TGTGCCAGCTCATACTTTACTGACAGGGACTCTACGCAGTATTTT. The full variable domain, with the rest looked up from reference TRBV18 and TRBJ2-3, is NAGVMQNPRHLVRRRGQEARLRCSPMKGHSHVYWYRQLPEEGLKFMVYLQKENIIDESGMPKERFSAEFPKEGPSILRIQQVVRGDSAAYFCASSYFTDRDSTQYFGPGTRLTVL.